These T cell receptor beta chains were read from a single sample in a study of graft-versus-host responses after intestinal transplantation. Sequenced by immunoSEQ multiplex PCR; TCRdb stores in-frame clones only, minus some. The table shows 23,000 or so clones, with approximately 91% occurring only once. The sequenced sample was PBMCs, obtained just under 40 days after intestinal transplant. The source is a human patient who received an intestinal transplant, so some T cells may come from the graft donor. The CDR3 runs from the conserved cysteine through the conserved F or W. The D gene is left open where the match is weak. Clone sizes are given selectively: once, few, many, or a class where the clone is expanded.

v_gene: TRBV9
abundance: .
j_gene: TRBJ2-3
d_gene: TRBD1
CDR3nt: TGTGCCAGCGGGCAGGGGGCTTTCGAAGATACGCAGTATTTT
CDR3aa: CASGQGAFEDTQYF

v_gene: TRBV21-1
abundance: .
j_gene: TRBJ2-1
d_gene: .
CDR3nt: TGTGCCAGCAGCTACAATGAGCAGTTCTTC
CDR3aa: CASSYNEQFF

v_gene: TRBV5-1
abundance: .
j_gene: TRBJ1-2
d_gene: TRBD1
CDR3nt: TGCGCCAGCAGCCGTAAAGGACAGGGAAGGGACTATGGCTACACCTTC
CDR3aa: CASSRKGQGRDYGYTF

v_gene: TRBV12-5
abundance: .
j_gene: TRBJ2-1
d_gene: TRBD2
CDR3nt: TGTGCTAGTGGTTTGGGCGGGAGGAGCTCCTACAATGAGCAGTTCTTC
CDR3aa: CASGLGGRSSYNEQFF

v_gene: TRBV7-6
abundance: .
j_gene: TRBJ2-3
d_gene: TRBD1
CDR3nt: TGTGCCAGCAGCTCTTGGACAGGGGACACAGATACGCAGTATTTT
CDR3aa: CASSSWTGDTDTQYF

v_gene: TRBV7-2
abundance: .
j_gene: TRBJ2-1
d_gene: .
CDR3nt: TGTGCCAGCAGCTCGCCGGGACTGGACCAGTTCTTC
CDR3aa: CASSSPGLDQFF

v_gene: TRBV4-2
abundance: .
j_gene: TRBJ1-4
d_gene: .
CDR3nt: TGTGCCAGCAGCCAAGAAGCAGGCGGGACCGAAAAACTGTTTTTT
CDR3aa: CASSQEAGGTEKLFF

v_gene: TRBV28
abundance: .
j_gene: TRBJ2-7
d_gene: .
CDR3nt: TGTGCCAGCATCCCCGGGAGCTACAGGGCCCTTCCCTACGAGCAGTACTTC
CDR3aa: CASIPGSYRALPYEQYF

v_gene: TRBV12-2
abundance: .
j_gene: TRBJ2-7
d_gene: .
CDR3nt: TGTGCAAGTCGCTCTTCGCGGAACCCGTCCTACGAGCAGTACTTC
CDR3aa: CASRSSRNPSYEQYF

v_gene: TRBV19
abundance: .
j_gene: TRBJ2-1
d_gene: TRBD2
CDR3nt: TGTGCCAGTAGTACCCTAGCGGGAGGCTCCAATGAGCAGTTCTTC
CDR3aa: CASSTLAGGSNEQFF

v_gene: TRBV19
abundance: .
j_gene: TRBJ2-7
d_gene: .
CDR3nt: TGTGCCAGTAGTATCGGGACGGGGGCCTACGAGCAGTACTTC
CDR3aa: CASSIGTGAYEQYF

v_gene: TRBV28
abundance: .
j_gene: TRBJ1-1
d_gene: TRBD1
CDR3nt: TGTGCCAGCAGTTTAGGACAGGGGGCGATGTTGAAAGCTTTCTTT
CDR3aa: CASSLGQGAMLKAFF

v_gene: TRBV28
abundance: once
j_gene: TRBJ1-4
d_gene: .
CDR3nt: TGTGCCAGCATTGATTCCAGGGGAGGAGAGGAAAAACTGTTTTTT
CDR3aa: CASIDSRGGEEKLFF

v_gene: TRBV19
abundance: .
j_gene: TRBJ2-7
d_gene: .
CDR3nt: TGTGCCAGTAGCCCGGGAGAATCCTACGAGCAGTACTTC
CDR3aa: CASSPGESYEQYF

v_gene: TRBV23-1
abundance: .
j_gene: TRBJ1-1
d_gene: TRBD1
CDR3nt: TGCGCCAGCAGTCGATCGGGACAGGGAGGGGAGAACACTGAAGCTTTCTTT
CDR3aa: CASSRSGQGGENTEAFF

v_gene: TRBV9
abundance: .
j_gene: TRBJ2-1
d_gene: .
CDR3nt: TGTGCCAGCAGCGAGACCAACTCCTACAATGAGCAGTTCTTC
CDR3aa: CASSETNSYNEQFF

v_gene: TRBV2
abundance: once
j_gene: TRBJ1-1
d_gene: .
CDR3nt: TGTGCCAGCAGTGAAGTCCTACCTCGGGGGCACACTGAAGCTTTCTTT
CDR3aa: CASSEVLPRGHTEAFF

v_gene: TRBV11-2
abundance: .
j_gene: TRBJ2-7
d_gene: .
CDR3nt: TGTGCCAGCGCCGAGGTATCGGACGTCTACGAGCAGTACTTC
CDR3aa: CASAEVSDVYEQYF

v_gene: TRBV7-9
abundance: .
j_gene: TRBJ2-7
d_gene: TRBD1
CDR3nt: TGTGCCAGCAGCCCCGAGTGGACAGGATCCTACGAGCAGTACTTC
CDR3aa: CASSPEWTGSYEQYF

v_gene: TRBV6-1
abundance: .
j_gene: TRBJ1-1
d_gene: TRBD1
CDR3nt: TGTGCCAGCAGTGAATACCGGGACAGGGGGCTAAGGACTGAAGCTTTCTTT
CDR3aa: CASSEYRDRGLRTEAFF

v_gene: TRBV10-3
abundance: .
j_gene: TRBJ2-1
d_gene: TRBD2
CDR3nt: TGTGCCATTAGACTAGCGGGAGGATACAATGAGCAGTTCTTC
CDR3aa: CAIRLAGGYNEQFF

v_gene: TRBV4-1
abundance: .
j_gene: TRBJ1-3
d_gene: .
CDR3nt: TGCGCCAGCAGCCTATCGCCGCAGGACAACACCATATATTTT
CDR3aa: CASSLSPQDNTIYF

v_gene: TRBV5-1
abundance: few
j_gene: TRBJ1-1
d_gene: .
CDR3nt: TGCGCCAGCAGCTTGGCCGGGACAAAGAACACTGAAGCTTTCTTT
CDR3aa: CASSLAGTKNTEAFF

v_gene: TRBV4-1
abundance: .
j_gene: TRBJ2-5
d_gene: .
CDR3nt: TGCGCCAGCAGCCAAGATTCGAGGAGGTTAGGGGAGACCCAGTACTTC
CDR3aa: CASSQDSRRLGETQYF

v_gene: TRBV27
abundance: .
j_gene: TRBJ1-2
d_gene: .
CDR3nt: TGTGCCAGCAGTCCGTATGGGGGGGACTATGGCTACACCTTC
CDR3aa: CASSPYGGDYGYTF

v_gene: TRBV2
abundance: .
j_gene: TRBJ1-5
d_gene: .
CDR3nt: TGTGCCAGCAGTGAACCCCGGGCAGGGTATCAGCCCCAGCATTTT
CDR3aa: CASSEPRAGYQPQHF

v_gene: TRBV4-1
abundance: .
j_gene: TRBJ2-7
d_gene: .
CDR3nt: TGCGCCAGCAGCCAAGGGCCGGCCTACGAGCAGTACTTC
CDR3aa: CASSQGPAYEQYF

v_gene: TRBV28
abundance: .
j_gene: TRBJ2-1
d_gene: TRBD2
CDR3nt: TGTGCCAGCAGTTTGGGACTAGCGGGAGGAAATGAGCAGTTCTTC
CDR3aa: CASSLGLAGGNEQFF

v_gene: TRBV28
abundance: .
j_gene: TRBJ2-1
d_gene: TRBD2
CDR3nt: TGTGCCAGCAGTTTACCTACTAGCGGGAGCTTCTATGAGCAGTTCTTC
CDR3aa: CASSLPTSGSFYEQFF

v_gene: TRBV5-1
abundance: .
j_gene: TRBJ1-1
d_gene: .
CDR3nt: TGCGCCAGCAGCTGGACAGTGCAGAACACTGAAGCTTTCTTT
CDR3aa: CASSWTVQNTEAFF

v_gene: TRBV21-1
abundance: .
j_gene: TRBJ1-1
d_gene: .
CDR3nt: TGTGCCAGCAGACACCACGTAGGCTACACAATTCGCACTGAAGCTTTCTTT
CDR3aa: CASRHHVGYTIRTEAFF

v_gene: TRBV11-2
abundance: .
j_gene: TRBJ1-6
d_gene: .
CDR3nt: TGTGCCAGCAGCTACCAAGACCTCCACTTT
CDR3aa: CASSYQDLHF

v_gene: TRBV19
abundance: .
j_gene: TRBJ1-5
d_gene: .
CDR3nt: TGTGCCAGTAGTATAGGGGGACAGCCCCAGCATTTT
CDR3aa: CASSIGGQPQHF

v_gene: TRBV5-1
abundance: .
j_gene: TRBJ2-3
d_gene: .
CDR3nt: TGCGCCAGCAGCTCGTCCAGAGATACGCAGTATTTT
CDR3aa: CASSSSRDTQYF

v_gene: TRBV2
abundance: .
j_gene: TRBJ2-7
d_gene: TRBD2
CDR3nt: TGTGCCAGCAGGCAACGACTAGCGTCCTACGAGCAGTACTTC
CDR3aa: CASRQRLASYEQYF

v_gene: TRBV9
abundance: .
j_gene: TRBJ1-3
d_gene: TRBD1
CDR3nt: TGTGCCAGCAGCGTAGATCGACAGGGCCAGAAAAACACCATATATTTT
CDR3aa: CASSVDRQGQKNTIYF